This T cell receptor (beta chain) is drawn from a study of cytomegalovirus exposure and HLA in healthy donors. The germline V gene encodes CDR1 MDHEN and CDR2 SYDVKM. Trimming cost V 6 bases and J 5 bases, with 7 bases left between them. The CDR3 runs 11 residues. On this clone itself: Its antigen is as yet unknown.

General study results and limits: A list of roughly 160 TCR beta chains associated with cytomegalovirus was given.

The PCR employed 60 Vbeta primers together with 13 Jbeta primers. This table comes from immunoSEQ multiplex PCR, and its TCRdb copy is limited to in-frame clones, with some not included. The table has more than 100,000 clones, around 77% seen once. This clonotype originated in a woman aged 60-75 years in good health and CMV-seronegative. The chain carries TRBV28 and TRBJ2-5; D uncertain. The sample taken for sequencing was PBMCs. DNA for the CDR3: TGTGCCAGCAGCCACGGGGAGACCCAGTACTTC. Translating it yields CASSHGETQYF.